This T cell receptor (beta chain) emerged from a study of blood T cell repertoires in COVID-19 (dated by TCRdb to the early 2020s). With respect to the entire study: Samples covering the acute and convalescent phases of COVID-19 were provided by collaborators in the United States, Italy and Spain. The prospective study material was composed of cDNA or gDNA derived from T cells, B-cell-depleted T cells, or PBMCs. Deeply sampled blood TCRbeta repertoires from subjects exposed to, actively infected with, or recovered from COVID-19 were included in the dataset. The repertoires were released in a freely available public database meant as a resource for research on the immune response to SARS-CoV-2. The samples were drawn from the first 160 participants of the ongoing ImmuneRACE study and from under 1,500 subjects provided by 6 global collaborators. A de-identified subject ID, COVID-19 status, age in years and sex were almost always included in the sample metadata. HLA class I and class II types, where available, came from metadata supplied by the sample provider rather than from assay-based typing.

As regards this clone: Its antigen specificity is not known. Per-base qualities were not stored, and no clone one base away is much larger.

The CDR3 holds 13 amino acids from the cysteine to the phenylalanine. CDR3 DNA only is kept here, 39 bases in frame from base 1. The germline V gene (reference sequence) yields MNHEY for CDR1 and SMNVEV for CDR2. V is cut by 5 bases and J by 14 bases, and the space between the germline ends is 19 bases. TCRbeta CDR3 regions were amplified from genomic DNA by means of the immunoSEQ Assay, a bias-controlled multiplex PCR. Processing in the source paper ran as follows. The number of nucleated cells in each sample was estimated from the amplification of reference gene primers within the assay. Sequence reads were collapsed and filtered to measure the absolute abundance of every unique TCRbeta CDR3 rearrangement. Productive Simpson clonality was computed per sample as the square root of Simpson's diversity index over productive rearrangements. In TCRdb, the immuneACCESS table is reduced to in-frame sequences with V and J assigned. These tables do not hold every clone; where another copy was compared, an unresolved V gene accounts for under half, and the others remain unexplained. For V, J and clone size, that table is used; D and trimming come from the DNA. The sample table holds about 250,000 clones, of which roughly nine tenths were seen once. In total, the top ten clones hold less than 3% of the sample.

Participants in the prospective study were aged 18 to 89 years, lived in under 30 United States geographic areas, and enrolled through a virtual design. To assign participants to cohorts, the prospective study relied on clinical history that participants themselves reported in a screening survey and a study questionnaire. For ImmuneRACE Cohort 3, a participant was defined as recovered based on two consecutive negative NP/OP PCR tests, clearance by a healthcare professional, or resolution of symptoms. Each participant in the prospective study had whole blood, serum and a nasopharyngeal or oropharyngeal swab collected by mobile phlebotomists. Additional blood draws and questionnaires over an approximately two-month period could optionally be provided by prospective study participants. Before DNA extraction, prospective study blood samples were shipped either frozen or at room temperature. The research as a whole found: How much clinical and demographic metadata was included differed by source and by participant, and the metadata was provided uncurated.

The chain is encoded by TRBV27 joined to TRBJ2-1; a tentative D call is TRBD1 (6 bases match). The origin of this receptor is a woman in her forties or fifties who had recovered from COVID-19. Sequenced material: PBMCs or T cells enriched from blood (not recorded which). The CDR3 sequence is CASSQQYRDRKFF. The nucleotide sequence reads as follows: TGTGCCAGCAGTCAACAGTACAGGGATAGGAAGTTCTTC.